These 27 T cell receptor beta chains came from one sample sequenced in a study of neoadjuvant anti-PD-1 for oral cavity cancer. Measured with immunoSEQ multiplex PCR; TCRdb has only the in-frame clones, and not every one. The repertoire holds just over 65,000 clones, roughly 81% seen once, with 3% to 4% in the top ten. Noted time point: after neoadjuvant nivolumab, at surgical resection. The sequences come from PBMCs, collected after nivolumab (anti-PD-1) treatment. Every receptor here comes from a person aged 35-79 years with oral cavity squamous cell carcinoma.

V gene TRBV7-9 combines with J gene TRBJ2-6; 8 bases are shared with TRBD1. Per germline, CDR1 SEHNR and CDR2 FQNEAQ (reference sequence). The trim removed 11 bases at V and 0 bases at J, leaving 6 bases unmatched. The CDR3 totals 15 residues. This CDR3 is CASETGDSGANVLTF. In DNA form, the CDR3 reads TGTGCCTCAGAGACAGGGGACTCTGGGGCCAACGTCCTGACTTTC.

This chain joins TRBV2 and TRBJ1-5; D might be TRBD1 (5 bases). This CDR3 region has 15 residues. From germline, CDR1 is SNHLY and CDR2 FYNNEI. The V end lost 0 bases, the J end lost 4 bases, and 10 bases lay between the germline ends. The CDR3: CASSEAQASNQPQHF. As DNA, the CDR3 is TGTGCCAGCAGTGAAGCACAGGCTAGTAATCAGCCCCAGCATTTT. Filled out from reference TRBV2 and TRBJ1-5, the complete variable domain reads EPEVTQTPSHQVTQMGQEVILRCVPISNHLYFYWYRQILGQKVEFLVSFYNNEISEKSEIFDDQFSVERPDGSNFTLKIRSTKLEDSAMYFCASSEAQASNQPQHFGDGTRLSIL.

The V call is TRBV12-5, the J call TRBJ1-4; D call uncertain. Germline V gene sequence: CDR1 LGHNT, CDR2 FRNRAP. CDR3 length equals 17 residues. Trimming took off 1 base at V and 8 bases at J, with 20 bases between the two ends. CDR3 amino acids: CASGLAHPSVRPEKLFF. The CDR3 DNA sequence: TGTGCTAGTGGTTTGGCCCACCCTAGTGTCCGGCCGGAAAAACTGTTTTTT.

The chain joins TRBV4-1 to TRBJ2-7, with TRBD1 matching over 9 bases. V trimming: 4 bases; J trimming: 4 bases; junction bases outside the gene matches: 14. CDR1 and CDR2 from the germline V gene are MGHRA and YSYEKL. The CDR3 is 17 amino acids. CDR3 bases: TGCGCCAGCAGCCTCCTTCCCCCCGGGGGACAGGGTTACGAGCAGTACTTC. Its translation: CASSLLPPGGQGYEQYF.

The V gene is TRBV27, the J gene TRBJ1-1; no reliable D call. The CDR3 extends over 13 amino acids. Trimming cost V 6 bases and J 1 base, with 9 bases left between them. Germline loops: CDR1 MNHEY, CDR2 SMNVEV (reference sequence). This CDR3 reads CASSYKTNTEAFF. The DNA of the CDR3 is TGTGCCAGCAGCTATAAAACGAACACTGAAGCTTTCTTT.

This chain uses TRBV5-6 with TRBJ2-7; TRBD1 or TRBD2 may be the D gene (6 bases each). The germline V gene encodes CDR1 SGHDT and CDR2 YYEEEE. CDR3 length: 15 amino acids. V lost 5 bases to trimming and J lost 6 bases, with 21 bases between them. The CDR3 region is CASRRTGALSGEQYF. DNA for the CDR3: TGTGCCAGCAGGAGAACGGGGGCGCTTTCTGGCGAGCAGTACTTC.

The chain joins TRBV29-1 to TRBJ2-2; perhaps TRBD1 as D (5 bases). Germline V gene data show CDR1 as SQVTM and CDR2 as ANQGSEA. The CDR3 loop spans 14 amino acids. V lost 7 bases, J lost 3 bases, and 15 bases lay in between. CDR3 sequence reads: CSADTGYYTGELFF. The CDR3 coding sequence is TGCAGCGCGGACACCGGGTATTACACCGGGGAGCTGTTTTTT.

This clone has a handful of counts. This chain connects TRBV6-5 to TRBJ1-1, with TRBD1 matching 7 bases. The junction had 5 bases not matched to a gene; V was cut back by 6 bases and J by 4 bases. This CDR3 has 13 residues. Germline-derived CDR1 and CDR2 are MNHEY and SVGAGI. The CDR3 bases are TGTGCCAGCAGGGGGACAGCGGTCACTGAAGCTTTCTTT. It translates to CASRGTAVTEAFF.

This clone was found a few times. Additional DNA sequences in this sample encode the identical CDR3. This rearrangement joins TRBV10-3 to TRBJ2-7; 8 positions match TRBD1. With 3 bases clipped from V and 2 bases from J, the junction kept 3 bases outside the gene matches. CDR1 is ENHRY and CDR2 is SYGVKD in the germline V gene. This CDR3 has 14 amino acids. For the CDR3, the DNA is TGTGCCATCAGTGATAGACAGGGGCCCTACGAGCAGTACTTC. Amino acid sequence: CAISDRQGPYEQYF.

V gene TRBV5-6 combines with J gene TRBJ1-4; 8 positions match TRBD1. The V gene end was trimmed by 1 base and the J gene end by 6 bases; junction bases not matched to a gene: 5. The CDR3 is 15 residues long. The germline gives CDR1 SGHDT, CDR2 YYEEEE. The CDR3 region has the DNA TGTGCCAGCAGCTTGAGGGACAGGACTTATGAAAAACTGTTTTTT. The encoded protein is CASSLRDRTYEKLFF.

The genes are TRBV5-5 and TRBJ1-1; a weak D match, TRBD1 (5 bases). V lost 4 bases, J lost 1 base, and 14 bases lay in between. The germline V gene encodes CDR1 SGHKS and CDR2 YYEKEE (reference sequence). The CDR3 is made up of 15 amino acids. CDR3: CASSPQGGPNTEAFF. The DNA of the CDR3 is TGTGCCAGCAGCCCCCAGGGAGGGCCGAACACTGAAGCTTTCTTT.

This rearrangement joins TRBV28 to TRBJ2-1, with D uncertain. The CDR3 spans 13 residues. Germline V lookup: CDR1 MDHEN, CDR2 SYDVKM. Trimming stripped 8 bases from V and 3 bases from J, with 11 bases between. The DNA for the CDR3 is TGTGCCAGCGGCCTATGGGACTACAATGAGCAGTTCTTC. This encodes CASGLWDYNEQFF.

Here the CDR3 DNA reads TGTGCCAGTAGTATAGTAACGACTAGCGGTTTGGGAAATGAGCAGTTCTTC. It encodes CASSIVTTSGLGNEQFF. The chain links TRBV19 to TRBJ2-1; 9 bases map to TRBD2. V lost 1 base, J lost 7 bases, and 11 bases stayed unmatched. Germline assignment: CDR1 LNHDA and CDR2 SQIVND (reference sequence). The CDR3 runs to 17 residues.

The chain carries TRBV5-1 and TRBJ1-2; 9 bases align to TRBD1. The CDR3 sequence is 13 residues long. Germline-derived CDR1 and CDR2 are SGHRS and YFSETQ. With V trimmed by 4 bases and J by 6 bases, 4 bases remained unmatched. CDR3 residues: CASSPRTGDGYTF. For the CDR3, the DNA is TGCGCCAGCAGCCCTCGGACAGGGGATGGCTACACCTTC.

This chain connects TRBV29-1 to TRBJ2-3; D remains ambiguous. The CDR3 spans 11 residues. Germline V gives CDR1 SQVTM, CDR2 ANQGSEA. V lost 3 bases and J lost 3, with 4 bases in between. CDR3 loop: CSVDSTDTQYF. The CDR3 DNA reads TGCAGCGTTGATAGTACAGATACGCAGTATTTT.

This chain connects TRBV30 to TRBJ2-2; no definite D call. With 3 bases removed from V and 6 bases from J, the gap between germline ends came to 17 bases. Germline loops: CDR1 GTSNPN, CDR2 SVGIG (reference sequence). This CDR3 has 15 residues. CDR3 nucleotide sequence: TGTGCCTGGAGACCCCGGGCTCTAACCCCCGGGGAGCTGTTTTTT. This translates into CAWRPRALTPGELFF.

The rearrangement links TRBV30 to TRBJ2-2; D gene ambiguous. Trimming stripped 3 bases from V and 0 bases from J, with 8 bases between. The CDR3 extends over 14 amino acids. Germline V CDR1 and CDR2: GTSNPN, SVGIG (reference sequence). The CDR3 DNA reads TGTGCCTGGAGGCGGCTAGCGAACACCGGGGAGCTGTTTTTT. It codes for CAWRRLANTGELFF.

J is TRBJ1-5 and V is TRBV2, with D unclear. CDR1 is SNHLY, CDR2 FYNNEI, per germline. V was shortened by 8 bases and J by 0 bases, with 14 bases between the two germline ends. The CDR3 is made up of 15 amino acids. Here the CDR3 DNA reads TGTGCCAGCGCTGGGCAGCTTAATAGCAATCAGCCCCAGCATTTT. Translated, it gives CASAGQLNSNQPQHF.

The gene calls are TRBV19 and TRBJ1-5; D is unclear. Trimming shortened V by 2 bases and J by 0 bases, and 17 bases separated the two germline ends. CDR1 and CDR2 from the germline V gene are LNHDA and SQIVND (reference sequence). The CDR3 is 18 amino acids. CDR3 DNA: TGTGCCAGTAGTATACCCGTAGAGTCAGCCTTTAGCAATCAGCCCCAGCATTTT. Translating gives CASSIPVESAFSNQPQHF. Drawing the rest from reference TRBV19 and TRBJ1-5, the complete variable domain is DGGITQSPKYLFRKEGQNVTLSCEQNLNHDAMYWYRQDPGQGLRLIYYSQIVNDFQKGDIAEGYSVSREKKESFPLTVTSAQKNPTAFYLCASSIPVESAFSNQPQHFGDGTRLSIL.

The V call is TRBV11-2, the J call TRBJ1-1, with D tentatively TRBD1 (5 bases). This CDR3 spans 13 amino acids. V was shortened by 5 bases and J by 7 bases, with 14 bases between the two germline ends. The V gene's germline CDR1 is SGHAT and CDR2 FQNNGV. This chain's CDR3 is CASSAHRLGEAFF. CDR3 bases: TGTGCCAGCAGCGCCCACAGGCTCGGTGAAGCTTTCTTT.

J is TRBJ2-1 and V is TRBV10-3, with 15 bases that match TRBD2. V shed 2 bases, J shed 0 bases, and the junction held 8 bases outside the gene matches. The germline CDR1 and CDR2 sequences are ENHRY and SYGVKD. The CDR3 sequence is 20 residues long. The CDR3 DNA reads as TGTGCCATCAGTGAGGGACTAGCGGGAGGGCCTCGAGGCTCCTACAATGAGCAGTTCTTC. Its translation is CAISEGLAGGPRGSYNEQFF.

The CDR3 bases are TGTGCCAGCATAAGCGGAAACTCCTACAATGAGCAGTTCTTC. Translation: CASISGNSYNEQFF. This chain joins TRBV6-1 and TRBJ2-1; D may be TRBD2 (5 bases). Trimming cost V 7 bases and J 0 bases, with 10 bases left between them. The CDR3 runs 14 residues. Per the germline V gene, CDR1 is MNHNS and CDR2 is SASEGT.

This chain links TRBV6-6 with TRBJ1-1; unclear D gene. V lost 5 bases, J lost 5 bases, and 15 bases lay in between. The CDR3 length is 14 residues. CDR1 MNHNY and CDR2 SVGAGI come from the germline V gene (reference sequence). The CDR3 protein is CASSETGRGTEAFF. The DNA for the CDR3 is TGTGCCAGCAGTGAGACCGGCCGTGGGACTGAAGCTTTCTTT.

This clone was counted between two and nine times. The chain joins TRBV7-8 to TRBJ1-1, with D perhaps TRBD1 (5 bases). Trimming removed 11 bases at V and 5 bases at J, with 18 bases between. The CDR3 spans 13 residues. Germline V gene sequence: CDR1 SGHVS, CDR2 FQNEAQ. CDR3 amino acids: CASKAGFLTEAFF. In DNA, the CDR3 is TGTGCCTCTAAAGCAGGGTTTTTAACTGAAGCTTTCTTT.

This clone has only one observation. This chain connects TRBV27 to TRBJ1-2; D is unclear. Deletions cut 4 bases from V and 2 bases from J, with 11 bases between. There are 14 residues in the CDR3. Germline V CDR1 and CDR2: MNHEY, SMNVEV (reference sequence). The CDR3 here is CASSSPGTNYGYTF. DNA for the CDR3: TGTGCCAGCAGTTCCCCCGGAACCAACTATGGCTACACCTTC.

The chain carries TRBV11-3 and TRBJ2-1; no clear D. The CDR3 has 13 residues. Trimming took off 0 bases at V and 5 bases at J, with 5 bases between the two ends. Germline CDR1 SGHNT, CDR2 YENEEA. The CDR3 here is CASSLEANNEQFF. The CDR3 nucleotides are TGTGCCAGCAGCTTAGAAGCAAACAATGAGCAGTTCTTC.

The chain employs TRBV2 and TRBJ1-2, with 8 nucleotides matching TRBD1. From germline, CDR1 is SNHLY and CDR2 FYNNEI. The junction had 5 bases not matched to a gene; V was cut back by 2 bases and J by 3 bases. This CDR3 spans 15 amino acids. The CDR3 DNA follows: TGTGCCAGCAGTGAAACAGGGGGGAGCCACTATGGCTACACCTTC. It yields the protein CASSETGGSHYGYTF.